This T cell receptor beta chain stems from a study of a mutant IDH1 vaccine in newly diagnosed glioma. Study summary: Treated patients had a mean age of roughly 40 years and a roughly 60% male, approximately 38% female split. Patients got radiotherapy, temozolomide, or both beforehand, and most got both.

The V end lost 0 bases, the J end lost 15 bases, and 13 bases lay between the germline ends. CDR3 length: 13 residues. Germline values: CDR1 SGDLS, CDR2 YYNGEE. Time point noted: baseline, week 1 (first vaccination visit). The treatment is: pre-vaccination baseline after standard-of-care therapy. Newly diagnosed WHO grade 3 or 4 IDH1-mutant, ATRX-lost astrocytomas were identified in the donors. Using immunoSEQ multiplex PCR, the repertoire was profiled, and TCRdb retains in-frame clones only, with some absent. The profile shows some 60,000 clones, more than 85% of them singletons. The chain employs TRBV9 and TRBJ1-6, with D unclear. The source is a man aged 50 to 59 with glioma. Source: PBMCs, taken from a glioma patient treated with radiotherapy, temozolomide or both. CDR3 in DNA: TGTGCCAGCAGCGTAGGAGAGGGTAGGCACCTCCACTTT. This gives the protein CASSVGEGRHLHF.